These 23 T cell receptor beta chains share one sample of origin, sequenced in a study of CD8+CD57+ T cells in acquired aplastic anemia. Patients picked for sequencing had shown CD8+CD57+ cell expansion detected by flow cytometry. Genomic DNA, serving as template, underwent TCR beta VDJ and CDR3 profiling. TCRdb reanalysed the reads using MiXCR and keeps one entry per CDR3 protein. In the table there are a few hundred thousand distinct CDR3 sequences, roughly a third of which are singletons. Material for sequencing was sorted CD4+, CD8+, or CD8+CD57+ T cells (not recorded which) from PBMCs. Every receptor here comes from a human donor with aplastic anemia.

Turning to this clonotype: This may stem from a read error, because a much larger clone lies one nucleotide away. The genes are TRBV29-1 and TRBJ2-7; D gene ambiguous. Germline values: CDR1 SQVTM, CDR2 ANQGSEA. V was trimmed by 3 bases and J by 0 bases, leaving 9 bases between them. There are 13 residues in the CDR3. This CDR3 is CSVEWLSSYEQYF. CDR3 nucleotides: TGCAGCGTTGAGTGGCTGAGCTCCTACGAGCAGTACTTC.

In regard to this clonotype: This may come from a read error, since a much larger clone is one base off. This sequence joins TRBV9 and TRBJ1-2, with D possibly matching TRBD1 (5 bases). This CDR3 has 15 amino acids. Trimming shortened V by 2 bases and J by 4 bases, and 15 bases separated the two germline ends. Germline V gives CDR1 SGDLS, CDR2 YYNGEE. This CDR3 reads CASSVPLGDGYGYTF. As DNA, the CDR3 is TGTGCCAGCAGCGTCCCACTTGGGGACGGCTATGGCTACACCTTC. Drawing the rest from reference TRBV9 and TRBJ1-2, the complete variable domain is DSGVTQTPKHLITATGQRVTLRCSPRSGDLSVYWYQQSLDQGLQFLIQYYNGEERAKGNILERFSAQQFPDLHSELNLSSLELGDSALYFCASSVPLGDGYGYTFGSGTRLTVV.

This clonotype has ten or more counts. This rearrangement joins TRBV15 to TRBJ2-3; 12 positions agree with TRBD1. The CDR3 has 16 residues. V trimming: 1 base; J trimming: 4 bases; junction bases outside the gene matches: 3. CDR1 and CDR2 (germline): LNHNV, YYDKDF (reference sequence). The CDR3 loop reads CATSRGGTGGSDTQYF. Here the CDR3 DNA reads TGTGCCACCAGCAGAGGAGGGACAGGGGGCTCAGATACGCAGTATTTT.

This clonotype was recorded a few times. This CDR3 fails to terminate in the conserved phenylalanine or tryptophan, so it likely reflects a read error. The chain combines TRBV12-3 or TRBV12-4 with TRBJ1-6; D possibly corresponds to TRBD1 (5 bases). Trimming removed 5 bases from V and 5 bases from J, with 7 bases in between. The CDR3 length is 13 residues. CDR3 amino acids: CASSDSHNSPLHL. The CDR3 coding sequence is TGTGCCAGCAGTGACAGCCATAATTCACCCCTCCACCTT.

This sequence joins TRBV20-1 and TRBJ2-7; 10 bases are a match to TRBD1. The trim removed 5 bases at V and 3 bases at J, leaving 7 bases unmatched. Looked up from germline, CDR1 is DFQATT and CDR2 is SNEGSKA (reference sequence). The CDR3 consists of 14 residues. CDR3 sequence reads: CSAPPGQGNYEQYF. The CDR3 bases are TGCAGTGCTCCGCCGGGACAGGGGAACTACGAGCAGTACTTC.

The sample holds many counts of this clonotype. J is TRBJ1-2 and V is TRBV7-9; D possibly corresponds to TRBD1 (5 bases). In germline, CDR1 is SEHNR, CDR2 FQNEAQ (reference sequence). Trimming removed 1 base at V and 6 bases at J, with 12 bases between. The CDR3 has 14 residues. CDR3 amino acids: CASSLGQGGNGYTF. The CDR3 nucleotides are TGTGCCAGCAGCTTAGGTCAGGGAGGTAATGGCTACACCTTC.

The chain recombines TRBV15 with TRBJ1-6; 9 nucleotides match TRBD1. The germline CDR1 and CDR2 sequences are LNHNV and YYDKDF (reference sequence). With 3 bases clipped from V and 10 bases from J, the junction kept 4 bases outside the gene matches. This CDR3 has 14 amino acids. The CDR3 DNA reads TGTGCCACCAGCAGCCCGACAGGGGGATCACCCCTCCACTTT. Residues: CATSSPTGGSPLHF.

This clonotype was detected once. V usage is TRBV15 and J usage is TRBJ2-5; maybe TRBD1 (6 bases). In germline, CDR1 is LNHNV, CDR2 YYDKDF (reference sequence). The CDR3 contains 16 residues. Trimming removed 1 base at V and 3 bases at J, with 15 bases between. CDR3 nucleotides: TGTGCCACCAGCAGAGTAACAGGGTCAGGGAAAGAGACCCAGTACTTC. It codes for CATSRVTGSGKETQYF.

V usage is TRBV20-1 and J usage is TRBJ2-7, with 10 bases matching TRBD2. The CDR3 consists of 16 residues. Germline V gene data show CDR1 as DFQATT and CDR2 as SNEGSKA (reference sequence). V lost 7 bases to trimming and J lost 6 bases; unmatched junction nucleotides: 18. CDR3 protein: CSVPPASRTSGGEQYF. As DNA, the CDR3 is TGCAGTGTCCCCCCGGCTTCCCGGACTAGCGGAGGCGAGCAGTACTTC.

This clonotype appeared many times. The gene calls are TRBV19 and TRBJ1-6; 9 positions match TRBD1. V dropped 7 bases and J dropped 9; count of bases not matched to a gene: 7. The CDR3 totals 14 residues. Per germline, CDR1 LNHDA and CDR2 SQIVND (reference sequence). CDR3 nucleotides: TGTGCCAGTACCGGACTGGGACAGGGTTCACCCCTCCACTTT. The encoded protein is CASTGLGQGSPLHF.

The CDR3 coding sequence is TGTGCCAGCCGGGGAGGAATTGGGGGTCAGCCCCAGCATTTT. Translation: CASRGGIGGQPQHF. The rearrangement uses TRBV6-1 and TRBJ1-5; possible D gene TRBD1, 5 bases. The CDR3 totals 14 residues. CDR1 is MNHNS, CDR2 SASEGT, per germline. V was trimmed by 8 bases and J by 6 bases, leaving 17 bases between them.

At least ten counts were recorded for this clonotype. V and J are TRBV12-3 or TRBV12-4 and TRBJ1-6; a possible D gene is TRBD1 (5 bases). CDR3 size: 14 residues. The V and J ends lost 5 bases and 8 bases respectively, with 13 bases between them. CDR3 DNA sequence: TGTGCCAGCAGTCCCGGGACTCATCATTCACCCCTCCACTTT. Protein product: CASSPGTHHSPLHF.

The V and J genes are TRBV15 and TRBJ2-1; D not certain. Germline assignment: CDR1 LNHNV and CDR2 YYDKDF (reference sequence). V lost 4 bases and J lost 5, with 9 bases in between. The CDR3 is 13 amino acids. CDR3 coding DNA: TGTGCCACCAGCATAAGACCTGACAATGAGCAGTTCTTC. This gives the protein CATSIRPDNEQFF.

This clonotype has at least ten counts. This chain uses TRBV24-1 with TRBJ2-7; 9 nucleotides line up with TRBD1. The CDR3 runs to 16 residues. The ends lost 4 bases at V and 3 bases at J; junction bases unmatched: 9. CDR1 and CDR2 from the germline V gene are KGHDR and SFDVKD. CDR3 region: CATSEASGTGSYEQYF. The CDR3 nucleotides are TGTGCCACCAGTGAGGCGTCCGGGACAGGGAGCTACGAGCAGTACTTC.

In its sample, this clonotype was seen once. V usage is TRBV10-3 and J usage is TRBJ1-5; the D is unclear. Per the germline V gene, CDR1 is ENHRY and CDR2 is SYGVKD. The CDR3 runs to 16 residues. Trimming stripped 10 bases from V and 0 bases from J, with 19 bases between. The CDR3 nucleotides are TGTGCCAGCAATGGAGTTTGGACTTATAGCAATCAGCCCCAGCATTTT. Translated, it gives CASNGVWTYSNQPQHF.

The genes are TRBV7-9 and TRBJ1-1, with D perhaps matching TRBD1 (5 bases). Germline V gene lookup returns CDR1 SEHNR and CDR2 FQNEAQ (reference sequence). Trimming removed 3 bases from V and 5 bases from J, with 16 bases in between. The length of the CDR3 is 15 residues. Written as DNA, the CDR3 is TGTGCCAGCAGCTTCACCCTCGGGACCGGTACTGAAGCTTTCTTT. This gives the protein CASSFTLGTGTEAFF.

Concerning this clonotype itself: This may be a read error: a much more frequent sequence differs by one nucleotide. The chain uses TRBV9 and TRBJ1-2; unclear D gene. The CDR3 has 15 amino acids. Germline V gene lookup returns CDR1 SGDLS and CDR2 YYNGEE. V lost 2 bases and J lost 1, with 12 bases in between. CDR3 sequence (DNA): TGTGCCAGCAGCGTGGCACTGTTTCTTAACTATGGCTACACCTTC. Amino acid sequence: CASSVALFLNYGYTF.

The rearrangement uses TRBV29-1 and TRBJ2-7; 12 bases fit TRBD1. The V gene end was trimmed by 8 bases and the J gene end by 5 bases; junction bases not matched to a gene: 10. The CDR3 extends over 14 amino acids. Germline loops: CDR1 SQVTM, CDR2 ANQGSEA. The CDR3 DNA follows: TGCAGCCCCGTGGGGACAGGGGGCACGAACGAGCAGTACTTC. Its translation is CSPVGTGGTNEQYF.

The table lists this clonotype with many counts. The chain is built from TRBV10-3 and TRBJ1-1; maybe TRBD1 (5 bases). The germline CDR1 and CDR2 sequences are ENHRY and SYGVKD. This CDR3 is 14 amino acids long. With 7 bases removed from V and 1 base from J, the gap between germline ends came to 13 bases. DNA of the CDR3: TGTGCCATCAAGCGGGACGGAACGAACACTGAAGCTTTCTTT. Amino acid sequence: CAIKRDGTNTEAFF.

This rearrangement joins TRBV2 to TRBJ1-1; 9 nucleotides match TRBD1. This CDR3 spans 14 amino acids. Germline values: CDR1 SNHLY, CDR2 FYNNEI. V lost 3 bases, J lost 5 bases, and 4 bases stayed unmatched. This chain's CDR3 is CASSDRDRETEAFF. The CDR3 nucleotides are TGTGCCAGCAGTGATAGGGACAGGGAGACTGAAGCTTTCTTT. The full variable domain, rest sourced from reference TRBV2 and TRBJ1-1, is EPEVTQTPSHQVTQMGQEVILRCVPISNHLYFYWYRQILGQKVEFLVSFYNNEISEKSEIFDDQFSVERPDGSNFTLKIRSTKLEDSAMYFCASSDRDRETEAFFGQGTRLTVV.

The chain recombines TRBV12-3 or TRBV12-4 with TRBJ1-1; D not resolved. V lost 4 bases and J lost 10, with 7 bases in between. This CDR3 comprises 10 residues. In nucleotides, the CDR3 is TGTGCCAGCAGTTCCAGTGGAGCTTTCTTT. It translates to CASSSSGAFF.

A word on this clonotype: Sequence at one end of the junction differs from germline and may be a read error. The CDR3 protein is CVSSRFEGGETQYF. For the CDR3, the DNA is TGTGTCAGCAGCCGCTTCGAGGGGGGAGAGACCCAGTACTTC. V gene TRBV7-2 combines with J gene TRBJ2-5; D could derive from TRBD1 or TRBD2 (6 bases each). CDR3 length: 14 residues. CDR1 is SGHTA, CDR2 FQGNSA, per germline.

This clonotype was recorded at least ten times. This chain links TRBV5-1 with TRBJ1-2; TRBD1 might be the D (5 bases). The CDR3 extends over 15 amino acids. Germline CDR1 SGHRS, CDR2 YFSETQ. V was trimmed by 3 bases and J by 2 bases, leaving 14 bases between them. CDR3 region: CASSSYSGTNYGYTF. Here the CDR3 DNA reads TGCGCCAGCAGCTCGTATTCCGGGACCAACTATGGCTACACCTTC.